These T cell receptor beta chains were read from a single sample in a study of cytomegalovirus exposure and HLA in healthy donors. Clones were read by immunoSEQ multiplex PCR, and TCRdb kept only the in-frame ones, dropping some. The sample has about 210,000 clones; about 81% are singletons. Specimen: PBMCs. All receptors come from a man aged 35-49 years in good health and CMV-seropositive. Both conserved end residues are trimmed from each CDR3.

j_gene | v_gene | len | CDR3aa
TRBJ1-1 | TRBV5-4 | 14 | ATLRRQGLPNTEAF
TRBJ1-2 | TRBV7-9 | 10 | ASSPASYGYT
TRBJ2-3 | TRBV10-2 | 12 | ASSATTSTDTQY
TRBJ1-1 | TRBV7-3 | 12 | ASSTGTGNTEAF
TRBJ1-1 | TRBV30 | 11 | AWTFSRNTEAF
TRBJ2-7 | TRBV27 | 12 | ASSLSGQSYEQY
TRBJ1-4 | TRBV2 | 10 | ASTTTNEKLF
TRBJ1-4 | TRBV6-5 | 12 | ASSPSATNEKLF
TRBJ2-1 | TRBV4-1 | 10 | ASSQGGNEQF
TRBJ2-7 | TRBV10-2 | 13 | ASSEPGLADYEQY
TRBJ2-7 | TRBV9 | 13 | ASSAPSGRPGEQY
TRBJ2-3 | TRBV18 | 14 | ASSPVVGTSTDTQY
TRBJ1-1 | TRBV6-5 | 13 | ASSFESTGRTEAF
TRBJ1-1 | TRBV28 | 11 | ASNFRGNTEAF
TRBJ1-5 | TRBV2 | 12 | ASSEDRGNQPQH
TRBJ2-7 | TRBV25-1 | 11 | ASSGGSGYEQY
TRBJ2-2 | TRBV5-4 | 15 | ASSPSGGRASTGELF
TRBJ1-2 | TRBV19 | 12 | ASSTGASTYGYT
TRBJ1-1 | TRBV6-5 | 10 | ASSSTGDRAF
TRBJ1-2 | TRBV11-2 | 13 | ASQPIRGPDYGYT
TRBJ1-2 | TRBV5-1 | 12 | ASSLQYPNYGYT
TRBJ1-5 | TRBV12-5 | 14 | ASGLGPGQVNQPQH
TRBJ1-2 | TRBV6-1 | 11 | ASSQVGDYGYT
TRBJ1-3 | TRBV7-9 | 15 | ASSPPGQGPSGNTIY
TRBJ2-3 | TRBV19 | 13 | ASSNPNRGADTQY
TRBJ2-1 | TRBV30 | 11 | ASPGQGYNEQF
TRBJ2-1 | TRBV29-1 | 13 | SVGGQVSSYNEQF
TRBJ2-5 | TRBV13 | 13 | ASSSRTGGEETQY
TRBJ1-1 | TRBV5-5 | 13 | ASSFTATGYTEAF
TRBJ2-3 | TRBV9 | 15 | ASSVRAGLAPTDTQY
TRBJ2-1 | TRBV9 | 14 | ASSVDGSVSYNEQF
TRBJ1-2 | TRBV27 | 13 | ASSFTGVSNYGYT
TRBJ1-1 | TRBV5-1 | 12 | ASSLGTGGTEAF
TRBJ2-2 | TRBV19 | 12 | ASSIWRGTGELF
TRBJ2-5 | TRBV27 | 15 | ASSPRSEEGTKETQY
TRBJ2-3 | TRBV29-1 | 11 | SVVQRSTDTQY
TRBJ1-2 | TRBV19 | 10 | ASKIGLYGYT